One sample yielded the 27 T cell receptor beta chains listed below, sequenced in a study of CD8+ T cells in alopecia areata. Reverse transcription of extracted RNA yielded cDNA, which provided the sequencing template. Some clones are missing from TCRdb's copy, which holds only in-frame ones; the method was immunoSEQ multiplex PCR. The sample has a few hundred thousand clones, more than 45% seen once. Treatment: oral pan-JAK inhibitor, 5-10 mg twice daily. The sample was CD4+ T cells sorted from blood, taken at week 4, from a patient treated with tofacitinib. These receptors came from a human donor with alopecia areata.

This clone occurred a few times. The V gene is TRBV2, the J gene TRBJ2-3, with 8 bases aligning to TRBD1. Germline values: CDR1 SNHLY, CDR2 FYNNEI. This CDR3 is 13 amino acids long. With 9 bases clipped from V and 1 base from J, the junction kept 3 bases outside the gene matches. The CDR3 coding sequence is TGTGCCAGTATCAGGGGGCGCACAGATACGCAGTATTTT. Translation: CASIRGRTDTQYF.

The table lists this clone with a few counts. This sequence joins TRBV27 and TRBJ1-2; no clear D gene. This CDR3 has 11 amino acids. Germline V gene sequence: CDR1 MNHEY, CDR2 SMNVEV (reference sequence). V gave up 8 bases and J gave up 2 bases, with 6 bases separating them. The CDR3 is CASGENYGYTF. Here the CDR3 DNA reads TGTGCCAGCGGGGAAAACTATGGCTACACCTTC.

The chain joins TRBV2 to TRBJ2-1; 13 bases agree with TRBD2. After removal of 8 bases from V and 7 bases from J, the junction contained 5 bases not matched to a gene. Germline CDR1 reads SNHLY; CDR2 reads FYNNEI. This CDR3 region has 14 residues. CDR3 nucleotide sequence: TGTGCCAGCTCGGGACTAGCGGGGCTTAATGAGCAGTTCTTC. Encoded protein: CASSGLAGLNEQFF.

The rearrangement joins TRBV2 to TRBJ1-4; no clear D gene. V lost 6 bases and J lost 5, with 16 bases in between. The CDR3 runs to 15 residues. CDR1 is SNHLY, CDR2 FYNNEI, per germline. The CDR3 protein is CASRAVGVANEKLFF. CDR3 DNA: TGTGCCAGCAGGGCCGTCGGGGTTGCCAATGAAAAACTGTTTTTT.

The chain uses TRBV7-9 and TRBJ2-2, with D perhaps matching TRBD1 (6 bases). Germline values: CDR1 SEHNR, CDR2 FQNEAQ (reference sequence). The CDR3 contains 16 residues. V lost 1 base, J lost 3 bases, and 12 bases lay in between. The CDR3 coding sequence is TGTGCCAGCAGCTTAGACTGGCCAGGGGACACCGGGGAGCTGTTTTTT. Protein product: CASSLDWPGDTGELFF.

This chain uses TRBV25-1 with TRBJ2-5; TRBD1 matches 7 bases. V gave up 6 bases and J gave up 5 bases; unmatched junction bases: 0. The germline V gene encodes CDR1 MGHDK and CDR2 SYGVNS. CDR3 length equals 11 residues. The DNA of the CDR3 is TGTGCCAGCAGACAGGGGGAGACCCAGTACTTC. Translating gives CASRQGETQYF.

The V call is TRBV5-1, the J call TRBJ2-5; D might be TRBD1 (6 bases). V was clipped by 4 bases and J by 1 base, with 17 bases between them. Germline V gene lookup returns CDR1 SGHRS and CDR2 YFSETQ. This CDR3 has 16 residues. The CDR3 spells CASSPTSVGGQETQYF. CDR3 DNA: TGCGCCAGCAGCCCAACCTCGGTAGGGGGCCAAGAGACCCAGTACTTC.

This clone was seen a few times. The chain employs TRBV5-1 and TRBJ2-7; 11 bases map to TRBD1. There are 16 residues in the CDR3. V lost 0 bases and J lost 3; bases outside the gene matches: 5. Germline V lookup: CDR1 SGHRS, CDR2 YFSETQ. The CDR3 DNA is TGCGCCAGCAGCTTGGCCGGGACAGGGGGTTTCTACGAGCAGTACTTC. It encodes CASSLAGTGGFYEQYF.

The chain uses TRBV4-3 and TRBJ1-2; D unclear. Germline values: CDR1 LGHNA, CDR2 YSLEER. The CDR3 is made up of 14 amino acids. Trimming pared 5 bases from V and 0 bases from J, leaving 10 bases between. The CDR3 here is CASSAYPANYGYTF. The CDR3 DNA is TGCGCCAGCAGCGCATATCCCGCTAACTATGGCTACACCTTC.

This chain connects TRBV30 to TRBJ1-1; D is undetermined. Germline CDR1 and CDR2: GTSNPN and SVGIG (reference sequence). The CDR3 spans 13 residues. Deletions cut 4 bases from V and 0 bases from J, with 9 bases between. CDR3 protein: CAWMARLNTEAFF. As DNA, the CDR3 is TGTGCCTGGATGGCTAGGTTGAACACTGAAGCTTTCTTT.

V usage is TRBV7-2 and J usage is TRBJ2-2; no clear D. V was pared by 3 bases and J by 4 bases, with 9 bases between. The CDR3 is made up of 14 amino acids. Germline loops: CDR1 SGHTA, CDR2 FQGNSA. The CDR3: CASSLSRITGELFF. As DNA, the CDR3 is TGTGCCAGCAGCTTGAGCAGAATCACCGGGGAGCTGTTTTTT.

V usage is TRBV5-1 and J usage is TRBJ2-2, with D possibly matching TRBD1 (6 bases). The CDR3 is 13 residues long. Trimming pared 4 bases from V and 6 bases from J, leaving 10 bases between. CDR1 SGHRS and CDR2 YFSETQ come from the germline V gene. The chain's CDR3 is CASSVDSSGELFF. DNA for the CDR3: TGCGCCAGCAGCGTGGACAGTTCCGGGGAGCTGTTTTTT.

This clone was observed a few times. The chain is built from TRBV7-2 and TRBJ2-2; perhaps TRBD1 as D (6 bases). CDR1 SGHTA and CDR2 FQGNSA come from the germline V gene. Trimming shortened V by 5 bases and J by 0 bases, and 13 bases separated the two germline ends. The CDR3 spans 16 residues. The CDR3 is CASSARQDSNTGELFF. CDR3 nucleotides: TGTGCCAGCAGCGCCCGACAGGACTCGAACACCGGGGAGCTGTTTTTT.

The chain carries TRBV7-8 and TRBJ1-5; TRBD1 is a possible D gene (6 bases). V lost 1 base and J lost 1, with 17 bases in between. Germline CDR1 is SGHVS and CDR2 is FQNEAQ. The CDR3 runs to 18 residues. In nucleotides, the CDR3 is TGTGCCAGCAGCTTAGTTAGCGGGGGGGCAGCGAGCAATCAGCCCCAGCATTTT. Translating gives CASSLVSGGAASNQPQHF.

The rearrangement links TRBV29-1 to TRBJ2-2; 8 bases map to TRBD2. Trimming removed 7 bases from V and 7 bases from J; junction bases left unmatched: 11. The CDR3 covers 14 residues. Looked up from germline, CDR1 is SQVTM and CDR2 is ANQGSEA. The chain's CDR3 is CSGKSGTRGGELFF. The DNA of the CDR3 is TGCAGCGGCAAGTCCGGGACTAGGGGCGGGGAGCTGTTTTTT.

This clone has a handful of counts. The rearrangement joins TRBV10-3 to TRBJ2-2; the match to TRBD1 covers 7 bases. CDR3 length: 15 residues. Germline CDR1 reads ENHRY; CDR2 reads SYGVKD. The trim removed 5 bases at V and 7 bases at J, leaving 10 bases unmatched. The CDR3 region is CAISYRTGDGGELFF. The CDR3 bases are TGTGCCATCAGTTACCGTACAGGGGATGGCGGGGAGCTGTTTTTT.

A word on this clone: This sequence is one base from a far larger clone and is likely a read error. Other DNA sequences in the same sample also yield this CDR3. The chain couples TRBV7-8 to TRBJ2-7; D not certain. Germline CDR1 and CDR2: SGHVS and FQNEAQ. V lost 5 bases and J 0 bases, leaving 5 bases between the germline ends. CDR3 size: 12 residues. The CDR3 coding sequence is TGTGCCAGCAGCGCCAGCTCCTACGAGCAGTACTTC. It translates to CASSASSYEQYF. The variable domain in full, with the rest retrieved from reference TRBV7-8 and TRBJ2-7, is GAGVSQSPRYKVAKRGQDVALRCDPISGHVSLFWYQQALGQGPEFLTYFQNEAQLDKSGLPSDRFFAERPEGSVSTLKIQRTQQEDSAVYLCASSASSYEQYFGPGTRLTVT.

V gene TRBV29-1 combines with J gene TRBJ2-5; a possible D gene is TRBD2 (6 bases). Judging by the DNA end, TRBJ2-7 fits better; the J call may be wrong. The CDR3 loop spans 12 amino acids. Per germline, CDR1 SQVTM and CDR2 ANQGSEA. CDR3 nucleotides: TGCAGCGTTGTGGAGGGGATCCACGAGCAGTACTTC. Its protein product is CSVVEGIHEQYF.

A few counts support this clone. The rearrangement links TRBV28 to TRBJ2-7; D not certain. The CDR3 covers 14 residues. Germline V CDR1 and CDR2: MDHEN, SYDVKM. Trimming took 1 base from V and 9 from J, leaving 16 bases between them. This CDR3 is CASSLSGREVPQYF. CDR3 DNA sequence: TGTGCCAGCAGTTTATCGGGCCGCGAAGTTCCGCAGTACTTC.

This CDR3 reads CAWSSRNGGMNTEAFF. DNA of the CDR3: TGTGCCTGGAGTTCCCGAAACGGGGGCATGAACACTGAAGCTTTCTTT. The J gene is TRBJ1-1, the V gene TRBV30; possibly TRBD1 for D (6 bases). The germline gives CDR1 GTSNPN, CDR2 SVGIG (reference sequence). The CDR3 covers 16 residues. V was clipped by 2 bases and J by 0 bases, with 16 bases between them.

This rearrangement joins TRBV30 to TRBJ2-5, with 8 bases lining up with TRBD2. Unmatched junction bases numbered 8, after V lost 8 bases and J lost 3 bases. The CDR3 length is 13 residues. Looked up from germline, CDR1 is GTSNPN and CDR2 is SVGIG (reference sequence). The CDR3 DNA follows: TGTGCCGGATCGGGGGGGCCCAAAGAGACCCAGTACTTC. Residues: CAGSGGPKETQYF.

This rearrangement joins TRBV7-2 to TRBJ1-1; D is possibly TRBD1 (5 bases). Germline CDR1 is SGHTA and CDR2 is FQGNSA. The V end was cut by 0 bases, the J end by 5 bases, with 13 bases between. The CDR3 is made up of 15 amino acids. CDR3 bases: TGTGCCAGCAGCTTAGCGCTAAAGCGGGGGACTGAAGCTTTCTTT. Translated, it gives CASSLALKRGTEAFF.

The rearrangement joins TRBV6-5 to TRBJ2-5; D is undetermined. Between the trimmed V and J ends, which lost 4 bases and 5 bases, there was a span of 11 bases. Germline V CDR1 and CDR2: MNHEY, SVGAGI. CDR3 size: 13 residues. The CDR3 DNA reads TGTGCCAGCAGTTCCTCGACCCTGGAGACCCAGTACTTC. It encodes CASSSSTLETQYF.

The chain combines TRBV27 with TRBJ2-1; TRBD2 agrees at 10 bases. This CDR3 is 15 amino acids long. The ends lost 6 bases at V and 4 bases at J; junction bases unmatched: 6. Germline CDR1 is MNHEY and CDR2 is SMNVEV (reference sequence). Written as DNA, the CDR3 is TGTGCCAGCAGCTCGAGCGGGGGGGCTTACAATGAGCAGTTCTTC. It yields the protein CASSSSGGAYNEQFF.

Only a few counts were recorded for this clone. The J gene is TRBJ1-1, the V gene TRBV30; 9 bases fit TRBD1. The V gene's germline CDR1 is GTSNPN and CDR2 SVGIG (reference sequence). The CDR3 length is 13 residues. J gave up 4 bases and V 3 bases, and 3 bases lay outside the gene matches. CDR3 sequence reads: CAWSGDRATEAFF. The CDR3 DNA reads as TGTGCCTGGAGCGGGGACAGGGCCACTGAAGCTTTCTTT.

This chain connects TRBV27 to TRBJ2-7; D is possibly TRBD1 or TRBD2 (6 bases each). The V and J ends lost 8 bases and 4 bases respectively, with 15 bases between them. Germline CDR1 is MNHEY and CDR2 is SMNVEV (reference sequence). The length of the CDR3 is 13 residues. The CDR3, as DNA: TGTGCCAGCCGGCGACAGGCGGGGTACGAGCAGTACTTC. Translation: CASRRQAGYEQYF.

The chain has TRBV20-1 and TRBJ2-1; no firm D call. The CDR3 runs to 11 residues. Germline V gives CDR1 DFQATT, CDR2 SNEGSKA (reference sequence). Trimming took off 0 bases at V and 9 bases at J, with 6 bases between the two ends. Written as DNA, the CDR3 is TGCAGTGCTAGAGACGGTCCTGAGCAGTTCTTC. Its protein is CSARDGPEQFF.